Below, 10 T cell receptor beta chains from the same sample are listed, as sequenced in a study of T-cell memory formation after mild COVID-19. TCRdb independently ran MiXCR on the 5' RACE reads; one entry per CDR3 protein. This sample has about 340,000 distinct CDR3 sequences; 10% to 15% occur once, and the top ten carry roughly 23%. Material for sequencing was PBMCs or a T cell subset sorted from them (not recorded which). These receptors came from a man aged 18 to 30 who had mild COVID-19 (a few samples of this study predate the infection). Cell type and time point are not known.

The V and J genes are TRBV19 and TRBJ2-1; 9 nucleotides agree with TRBD2. CDR3 size: 13 residues. V lost 10 bases to trimming and J lost 11 bases; unmatched junction nucleotides: 12. CDR1 and CDR2 (germline): LNHDA, SQIVND (reference sequence). The CDR3 sequence: CATRGGGLYQQFF. The CDR3 coding sequence is TGTGCCACCCGCGGGGGGGGGCTTTATCAGCAGTTCTTC.

The table lists this clonotype with many counts. V usage is TRBV2 and J usage is TRBJ2-3; 11 bases line up with TRBD2. The CDR3 spans 14 residues. The J segment lost 2 bases and the V segment lost 8 bases, leaving 3 bases of the junction unmatched. Germline V gene lookup returns CDR1 SNHLY and CDR2 FYNNEI. The CDR3 bases are TGTGCCAGCCGTAGCGGGGGGGACACAGATACGCAGTATTTT. This translates into CASRSGGDTDTQYF.

J is TRBJ2-1 and V is TRBV5-5; 8 nucleotides agree with TRBD2. The CDR3 covers 15 residues. Germline lookup yields CDR1 SGHKS and CDR2 YYEKEE (reference sequence). V trimming: 0 bases; J trimming: 10 bases; junction bases outside the gene matches: 9. The CDR3 bases are TGTGCCAGCAGCTTGGTATTGCTCGGGGGGGGCGAGCAGTTCTTC. Amino acids: CASSLVLLGGGEQFF.

This clonotype was counted between two and nine times. The rearrangement links TRBV5-1 to TRBJ2-3; 10 bases are a match to TRBD1. The V segment lost 4 bases and the J segment 1 base; nucleotides outside the gene matches: 9. Germline CDR1 is SGHRS and CDR2 is YFSETQ. This CDR3 has 17 amino acids. The CDR3 DNA sequence: TGCGCCAGCAGCGCCGGGACAGGGGTATTAGGCACAGATACGCAGTATTTT. Translating it yields CASSAGTGVLGTDTQYF.

This clonotype has more than one count but fewer than ten. This rearrangement joins TRBV27 to TRBJ1-2, with 10 bases matching TRBD1. The CDR3 has 18 residues. CDR1 is MNHEY, CDR2 SMNVEV, per germline (reference sequence). After removal of 5 bases from V and 8 bases from J, the junction contained 20 bases not matched to a gene. This CDR3 is CASSLHRTKDRGLWGYTF. The CDR3 DNA is TGTGCCAGCAGTCTCCACCGGACAAAGGACAGGGGGTTGTGGGGCTACACCTTC.

In its sample, this clonotype was seen a few times. V usage is TRBV5-1 and J usage is TRBJ2-4, with 8 nucleotides matching TRBD1. CDR1 is SGHRS and CDR2 is YFSETQ in the germline V gene. The CDR3 runs to 20 residues. The trim removed 3 bases at V and 1 base at J, leaving 18 bases unmatched. CDR3 region: CASSSTTSGGPDAAKNIQYF. CDR3 coding DNA: TGCGCCAGCAGCTCGACTACTTCAGGGGGCCCCGACGCGGCCAAAAACATTCAGTACTTC.

There are many counts of this clonotype. The chain joins TRBV12-3 or TRBV12-4 to TRBJ1-6; D gene uncertain. Deletions cut 5 bases from V and 11 bases from J, with 10 bases between. The CDR3 is 12 residues long. The chain's CDR3 is CASSPPGAPLHF. CDR3 nucleotides: TGTGCCAGCAGTCCTCCAGGAGCACCCCTCCACTTT.

This clonotype was seen only a few times. This chain links TRBV6-5 with TRBJ2-3; 8 bases fit TRBD2. The germline CDR1 and CDR2 sequences are MNHEY and SVGAGI. The CDR3 totals 15 residues. V dropped 4 bases and J dropped 1; count of bases not matched to a gene: 4. Written as DNA, the CDR3 is TGTGCCAGCAGTTCAAGCGGGGGACGCACAGATACGCAGTATTTT. Its protein is CASSSSGGRTDTQYF.

A few counts support this clonotype. V is TRBV5-1 and J is TRBJ1-4; D perhaps matches TRBD1 (5 bases). The CDR3 contains 13 residues. In germline, CDR1 is SGHRS, CDR2 YFSETQ. V lost 6 bases to trimming and J lost 3 bases, with 9 bases between them. CDR3 in DNA: TGCGCCAGCATGGAGGGACCTAATGAAAAACTGTTTTTT. This gives the protein CASMEGPNEKLFF.

This clonotype was picked up a small number of times. Sequence at one end of the junction differs from germline and may be a read error. The chain has TRBV29-1 and TRBJ2-3; D is possibly TRBD2 (7 bases). The CDR3 totals 15 residues. Germline CDR1 and CDR2: SQVTM and ANQGSEA. The CDR3, as DNA: TGCAGCGTTGAAGATCCCGGGGGGCCTGGGGATACGCAGTGTTTT. The encoded protein is CSVEDPGGPGDTQCF.